One sample yielded the 3 T cell receptor beta chains listed below, sequenced in a study of T cells in lung cancer brain metastases. Libraries were prepared by immunoSEQ multiplex PCR; TCRdb keeps only in-frame clonotypes and omits some of them. In the table there are about 4,000 clones, roughly 90% of which are singletons. The source material was tumor tissue from the primary lung tumor. All receptors derive from a man aged 55-75 years with non-small cell lung cancer.

This clone showed up just once. The genes are TRBV5-4 and TRBJ1-1; no reliable D call. Germline values: CDR1 SGHNT, CDR2 YYREEE (reference sequence). The CDR3 has 13 residues. V was shortened by 0 bases and J by 4 bases, with 7 bases between the two germline ends. The CDR3 DNA reads as TGTGCCAGCAGCTTGGACGGGAGCACTGAAGCTTTCTTT. This encodes CASSLDGSTEAFF.

J is TRBJ2-5 and V is TRBV7-8; D ambiguous. The germline gives CDR1 SGHVS, CDR2 FQNEAQ. Trimming shortened V by 4 bases and J by 5 bases, and 11 bases separated the two germline ends. The CDR3 is 13 amino acids. The CDR3 region is CASSSPGRETQYF. As DNA, the CDR3 is TGTGCCAGCAGCTCCCCCGGACGGGAGACCCAGTACTTC.

CDR3 nucleotide sequence: TGTGCCAGCAGTTCGACTTGGGGGCATTCACCCCTCCACTTT. Translated: CASSSTWGHSPLHF. This rearrangement joins TRBV6-5 to TRBJ1-6, with a weak D call TRBD1 (6 bases). The CDR3 extends over 14 amino acids. V lost 4 bases, J lost 8 bases, and 12 bases lay in between. CDR1 MNHEY and CDR2 SVGAGI come from the germline V gene.